The present T cell receptor beta chain was sequenced within a study of blood T cells in healthy people across ages. Donors were healthy Caucasian individuals from Russia aged roughly 6 to 100. A remark on this clonotype: Its antigen is still unknown.

It was with a sample-barcoded 5' primer and a J-beta primer mix that a second PCR of roughly 7 to 12 cycles was run. Every sample gave at least 3 million paired-end reads containing CDR3. TCRdb recomputed calls from the 5' RACE reads with MiXCR, one row per CDR3 protein. The sample has 580,000 or so distinct CDR3 sequences, around 48% seen once; the top ten hold around 23%. The CDR3 is 15 amino acids. Germline-derived CDR1 and CDR2 are MDHEN and SYDVKM. V lost 5 bases to trimming and J lost 4 bases; unmatched junction nucleotides: 9. Study-level findings and limits: Calculation of diversity from one million T cells yielded estimates considered to be underestimates.

The sequence came from an elderly man in good health. V is TRBV28 and J is TRBJ2-7, with 9 bases lining up with TRBD1. Sequencing used blood. DNA of the CDR3: TGTGCCAGCAGTGAGGACAGGGGAGGTTTTTACGAGCAGTACTTC. Protein product: CASSEDRGGFYEQYF.